The sequence of this T cell receptor (beta chain) was determined in a study of CD8 T cells in ankylosing spondylitis. Findings and limits, study-wide: Characteristic of ankylosing spondylitis blood, it appeared, was a TCR beta motif comprising several highly homologous variants. Reactive arthritis synovial fluid and blood previously showed some of these motif variants.

A note on this clonotype: Its cognate antigen is unknown.

The CDR3 is 13 amino acids. In TCRdb, the 5' RACE reads were re-called with MiXCR into one record per CDR3 protein. Seen here are around 280,000 distinct CDR3 sequences, over 15% observed once, and the top ten hold roughly 7.3%. The sequence came from a male donor with ankylosing spondylitis or in good health (not recorded which). The sample was blood, either unsorted or a sorted T cell fraction (not recorded which). This chain connects TRBV12-2 to TRBJ2-3. TRBV12-2 is tagged as a pseudogene. CDR3 in DNA: TGTGCAAGTCGCTTAAGCAGTTCAGATACGCAGTATTTT. Encoded protein: CASRLSSSDTQYF.